Below are 31 T cell receptor beta chains sequenced from a single sample in a study of cytomegalovirus exposure and HLA in healthy donors. The PCR used 60 Vbeta and 13 Jbeta primers. Libraries were prepared by immunoSEQ multiplex PCR; TCRdb keeps only in-frame clonotypes and omits some of them. The sample consists of roughly 160,000 clones, approximately 76% of them appearing once. Sample: PBMCs. Receptor source: a man between 60 and 75 years old in good health and CMV-seronegative.

The V and J genes are TRBV7-3 and TRBJ2-1, with TRBD2 matching over 8 bases. CDR3 length: 15 amino acids. The germline CDR1 and CDR2 sequences are SGHTA and FQGTGA. Germline trimming cut 2 bases from V and 5 bases from J; bases unmatched to any gene: 5. For the CDR3, the DNA is TGTGCCAGCAGCTTAGGGCTAGCGGGCCACAATGAGCAGTTCTTC. Its protein is CASSLGLAGHNEQFF. Looking up the rest from reference TRBV7-3 and TRBJ2-1 gives the full variable domain: GAGVSQTPSNKVTEKGKYVELRCDPISGHTALYWYRQSLGQGPEFLIYFQGTGAADDSGLPNDRFFAVRPEGSVSTLKIQRTERGDSAVYLCASSLGLAGHNEQFFGPGTRLTVL.

The rearrangement links TRBV6-5 to TRBJ1-2, with D tentatively TRBD1 (5 bases). There are 14 residues in the CDR3. V lost 0 bases, J lost 7 bases, and 12 bases lay in between. From germline, CDR1 is MNHEY and CDR2 SVGAGI. CDR3 in DNA: TGTGCCAGCAGTTACTCCCTGGGACTTGGTGGCTACACCTTC. Translation: CASSYSLGLGGYTF.

This clone turned up a few times. This sequence joins TRBV28 and TRBJ1-5; 10 positions agree with TRBD1. This CDR3 is built from 18 residues. In germline, CDR1 is MDHEN, CDR2 SYDVKM. The V and J ends lost 5 bases and 0 bases, in that order; junction bases with no gene match: 10. The chain's CDR3 is CASSRDGTGDYSNQPQHF. Here the CDR3 DNA reads TGTGCCAGCAGTAGAGACGGGACAGGGGACTATAGCAATCAGCCCCAGCATTTT.

As to this clone: The identical CDR3 is also encoded by other nucleotide sequences in the sample. V and J are TRBV7-6 and TRBJ1-2, with a weak D call TRBD1 (6 bases). The CDR3 sequence is 14 residues long. Germline CDR1 reads SGHVS; CDR2 reads FNYEAQ. V lost 2 bases and J 4 bases, leaving 11 bases between the germline ends. CDR3 DNA sequence: TGTGCCAGCAGCTTAAACAGGGCCGGCTATGGCTACACCTTC. As protein: CASSLNRAGYGYTF.

This clone was detected only a few times. The chain recombines TRBV5-1 with TRBJ2-6; 9 positions match TRBD1. The CDR3 consists of 17 residues. The V gene's germline CDR1 is SGHRS and CDR2 YFSETQ. V gave up 5 bases and J gave up 3 bases; unmatched junction bases: 9. CDR3 bases: TGCGCCAGCAGGGATTGGACAGGGGATGATGGGGCCAACGTCCTGACTTTC. It encodes CASRDWTGDDGANVLTF.

The rearrangement links TRBV19 to TRBJ1-5, with D possibly being TRBD1 (6 bases). The CDR3 totals 17 residues. The germline V gene encodes CDR1 LNHDA and CDR2 SQIVND (reference sequence). V was clipped by 5 bases and J by 2 bases, with 19 bases between them. CDR3 nucleotides: TGTGCCAGTAGTGCGAGCTTACAGGGAGGGGGCAATCAGCCCCAGCATTTT. Encoded protein: CASSASLQGGGNQPQHF.

The V call is TRBV18, the J call TRBJ1-6, with unresolved D. Germline V lookup: CDR1 KGHSH, CDR2 LQKENI. V was shortened by 1 base and J by 8 bases, with 12 bases between the two germline ends. The CDR3 is made up of 15 amino acids. CDR3 DNA sequence: TGTGCCAGCTCACCACAGGGAGGGATGGATTCACCCCTCCACTTT. Translation gives CASSPQGGMDSPLHF.

There are a few counts of this clone. This chain uses TRBV7-2 with TRBJ1-1; weak D call: TRBD1 (6 bases). V was trimmed by 5 bases and J by 2 bases, leaving 12 bases between them. This CDR3 spans 14 amino acids. The germline V gene has CDR1 SGHTA and CDR2 FQGNSA. The CDR3 protein is CASSVGALNTEAFF. In nucleotides, the CDR3 is TGTGCCAGCAGCGTGGGGGCGCTTAACACTGAAGCTTTCTTT.

The V and J genes are TRBV29-1 and TRBJ2-4; D not certain. The V gene's germline CDR1 is SQVTM and CDR2 ANQGSEA. The CDR3 has 14 amino acids. With 1 base removed from V and 8 bases from J, the gap between germline ends came to 15 bases. CDR3 protein: CSVEVAGGSDIQYF. The CDR3 DNA is TGCAGCGTTGAAGTGGCAGGTGGTTCTGACATTCAGTACTTC.

The chain couples TRBV27 to TRBJ1-5; 10 bases are shared with TRBD1. V lost 8 bases and J lost 0; bases outside the gene matches: 7. Germline-derived CDR1 and CDR2 are MNHEY and SMNVEV (reference sequence). The CDR3 is 16 amino acids. The CDR3 reads CASGRQGALSNQPQHF. CDR3 bases: TGTGCCAGCGGTCGACAGGGGGCGCTTAGCAATCAGCCCCAGCATTTT.

This clone was seen only once. The V and J genes are TRBV5-1 and TRBJ1-2; 8 bases fit TRBD1. The germline V gene encodes CDR1 SGHRS and CDR2 YFSETQ. The ends lost 2 bases at V and 2 bases at J; junction bases unmatched: 2. The CDR3 runs 14 residues. The CDR3 loop is CASSFRDRNYGYTF. The DNA of the CDR3 is TGCGCCAGCAGCTTCCGGGACAGGAACTATGGCTACACCTTC.

This clone was seen a single time. The chain joins TRBV25-1 to TRBJ2-7; 11 nucleotides match TRBD2. The CDR3 covers 16 residues. Per germline, CDR1 MGHDK and CDR2 SYGVNS. J lost 5 bases, V lost 8 bases, and 14 bases had no gene match. CDR3 loop: CASGQAGLAARNEQYF. As DNA, the CDR3 is TGTGCCAGCGGCCAAGCGGGACTAGCGGCCCGGAACGAGCAGTACTTC.

The rearrangement links TRBV7-3 to TRBJ2-1; a weak D match, TRBD1 (7 bases). V lost 2 bases to trimming and J lost 6 bases, with 17 bases between them. This CDR3 spans 16 amino acids. The germline gives CDR1 SGHTA, CDR2 FQGTGA. The CDR3 spells CASSLSGRGVVNEQFF. CDR3 DNA sequence: TGTGCCAGCAGCTTATCGGGCAGGGGGGTAGTCAATGAGCAGTTCTTC. Supplemented by reference TRBV7-3 and TRBJ2-1, the full variable domain reads GAGVSQTPSNKVTEKGKYVELRCDPISGHTALYWYRQSLGQGPEFLIYFQGTGAADDSGLPNDRFFAVRPEGSVSTLKIQRTERGDSAVYLCASSLSGRGVVNEQFFGPGTRLTVL.

V gene TRBV5-1 combines with J gene TRBJ2-3, with TRBD2 as a possible D gene (6 bases). CDR1 is SGHRS and CDR2 is YFSETQ in the germline V gene. This CDR3 has 14 amino acids. Trimming took off 4 bases at V and 2 bases at J, with 11 bases between the two ends. CDR3 sequence: CASSLRESTDTQYF. The CDR3 DNA reads TGCGCCAGCAGCCTCCGGGAGTCCACAGATACGCAGTATTTT.

The rearrangement joins TRBV10-3 to TRBJ1-4; possibly TRBD1 for D (5 bases). The CDR3 sequence is 15 residues long. Trimming shortened V by 4 bases and J by 7 bases, and 16 bases separated the two germline ends. Germline CDR1 and CDR2: ENHRY and SYGVKD. CDR3: CAISGSVGEGEKLFF. The CDR3 nucleotides read TGTGCCATCAGTGGGAGTGTAGGGGAGGGTGAAAAACTGTTTTTT.

The genes are TRBV28 and TRBJ2-7; 9 bases line up with TRBD1. The CDR3 consists of 15 residues. The germline CDR1 and CDR2 sequences are MDHEN and SYDVKM. Trimming at V came to 6 bases and at J to 4 bases, leaving 10 bases not matched to a gene. CDR3 region: CASSSTGTGQYEQYF. The CDR3 bases are TGTGCCAGCAGCTCGACCGGGACAGGGCAGTACGAGCAGTACTTC.

V gene TRBV29-1 combines with J gene TRBJ1-4; 7 positions agree with TRBD1. The germline V gene has CDR1 SQVTM and CDR2 ANQGSEA. This CDR3 spans 13 amino acids. Germline trimming cut 6 bases from V and 7 bases from J; bases unmatched to any gene: 8. The CDR3 protein is CSVVQGRFEKLFF. The CDR3 nucleotides are TGCAGCGTCGTACAGGGGAGGTTTGAAAAACTGTTTTTT. Supplemented by reference TRBV29-1 and TRBJ1-4, the full variable domain reads SAVISQKPSRDICQRGTSLTIQCQVDSQVTMMFWYRQQPGQSLTLIATANQGSEATYESGFVIDKFPISRPNLTFSTLTVSNMSPEDSSIYLCSVVQGRFEKLFFGSGTQLSVL.

The J gene is TRBJ2-3, the V gene TRBV7-2, with 16 bases aligning to TRBD2. The CDR3 length is 15 residues. V gave up 5 bases and J gave up 8 bases; unmatched junction bases: 4. CDR1 and CDR2 (germline): SGHTA, FQGNSA. The CDR3 reads CASSVGLAGGVTQYF. CDR3 in DNA: TGTGCCAGCAGCGTGGGACTAGCGGGAGGGGTTACGCAGTATTTT.

This sequence joins TRBV30 and TRBJ2-3; the match to TRBD2 covers 16 bases. Germline assignment: CDR1 GTSNPN and CDR2 SVGIG (reference sequence). V trimming: 2 bases; J trimming: 14 bases; junction bases outside the gene matches: 7. The CDR3 covers 14 residues. The CDR3 DNA sequence: TGTGCCTGGAGTTCGGGACTAGCGGGAGGGCCGATGTATTTT. It is translated as CAWSSGLAGGPMYF.

This chain joins TRBV11-3 and TRBJ2-6; D gene uncertain. CDR1 and CDR2 (germline): SGHNT, YENEEA. The CDR3 has 16 amino acids. Trimming pared 3 bases from V and 0 bases from J, leaving 9 bases between. CDR3 loop: CASSFSQYSGANVLTF. The CDR3 DNA reads as TGTGCCAGCAGCTTCAGTCAGTACTCTGGGGCCAACGTCCTGACTTTC.

Comment on this clone: Different DNA sequences within this sample yield the same CDR3. This sequence joins TRBV5-1 and TRBJ2-5, with 12 bases aligning to TRBD2. This CDR3 is 16 amino acids long. Germline V gene sequence: CDR1 SGHRS, CDR2 YFSETQ. V lost 0 bases to trimming and J lost 2 bases; unmatched junction nucleotides: 2. The CDR3 loop reads CASSLAGTSGQETQYF. CDR3 nucleotides: TGCGCCAGCAGCTTGGCCGGGACTAGCGGGCAAGAGACCCAGTACTTC. Full variable domain (outside the CDR3, taken from reference TRBV5-1 and TRBJ2-5): KAGVTQTPRYLIKTRGQQVTLSCSPISGHRSVSWYQQTPGQGLQFLFEYFSETQRNKGNFPGRFSGRQFSNSRSEMNVSTLELGDSALYLCASSLAGTSGQETQYFGPGTRLLVL.

The DNA for the CDR3 is TGTGCCAGTAGTATAGTCGGGAGTGAGACCCAGTACTTC. Residues: CASSIVGSETQYF. The chain couples TRBV19 to TRBJ2-5, with D perhaps TRBD2 (6 bases). Between the trimmed V and J ends, which lost 1 base and 5 bases, there was a span of 8 bases. This CDR3 has 13 residues. CDR1 is LNHDA and CDR2 is SQIVND in the germline V gene (reference sequence).

In its sample, this clone was seen a few times. The V call is TRBV19, the J call TRBJ1-2, with 8 nucleotides matching TRBD1. The germline gives CDR1 LNHDA, CDR2 SQIVND (reference sequence). The trim removed 6 bases at V and 5 bases at J, leaving 8 bases unmatched. The CDR3 spans 14 residues. In nucleotides, the CDR3 is TGTGCCAGTAGCACTTTGGGACAGGCATATGGCTACACCTTC. Translation: CASSTLGQAYGYTF.

The sample holds a few counts of this clone. The V call is TRBV14, the J call TRBJ1-2; TRBD1 matches at 9 bases. V lost 0 bases and J lost 3; bases outside the gene matches: 8. Germline lookup yields CDR1 SGHDN and CDR2 FVKESK. This CDR3 contains 17 residues. The CDR3 here is CASSQEFWDREYYGYTF. In nucleotides, the CDR3 is TGTGCCAGCAGCCAAGAGTTCTGGGACAGGGAGTACTATGGCTACACCTTC.

This sequence joins TRBV9 and TRBJ1-5; D unclear. Germline V CDR1 and CDR2: SGDLS, YYNGEE. Between the trimmed V and J ends, which lost 3 bases and 3 bases, there was a span of 13 bases. The length of the CDR3 is 15 residues. Written as DNA, the CDR3 is TGTGCCAGCAGCGCCACCGGGAGGTTCAATCAGCCCCAGCATTTT. It codes for CASSATGRFNQPQHF. Filled out from reference TRBV9 and TRBJ1-5, the complete variable domain reads DSGVTQTPKHLITATGQRVTLRCSPRSGDLSVYWYQQSLDQGLQFLIQYYNGEERAKGNILERFSAQQFPDLHSELNLSSLELGDSALYFCASSATGRFNQPQHFGDGTRLSIL.

V is TRBV10-1 and J is TRBJ2-1; 12 bases agree with TRBD1. CDR1 is WNHNN, CDR2 SYGVQD, per germline (reference sequence). CDR3 length: 19 residues. V shed 0 bases, J shed 0 bases, and the junction held 6 bases outside the gene matches. The CDR3 is CASSESGQGAQGSYNEQFF. For the CDR3, the DNA is TGCGCCAGCAGTGAGTCGGGACAGGGGGCTCAGGGCTCCTACAATGAGCAGTTCTTC.

As to this clone: One end of the junction fails to match germline, which may point to a read error. The V gene is TRBV7-9, the J gene TRBJ1-2; D perhaps matches TRBD1 (6 bases). Germline assignment: CDR1 SEHNR and CDR2 FQNEAQ (reference sequence). CDR3 length equals 17 residues. The CDR3 DNA reads TGTTCCAGCAGCTTAGGGGGTGGAGGATTGATTCACTATGGCTACACCTTC. This codes for CSSSLGGGGLIHYGYTF.

This chain connects TRBV7-2 to TRBJ2-3; 10 bases fit TRBD2. This CDR3 spans 17 amino acids. J lost 4 bases, V lost 1 base, and 8 bases had no gene match. In germline, CDR1 is SGHTA, CDR2 FQGNSA. CDR3 amino acids: CASSLVSGGARADTQYF. The DNA of the CDR3 is TGTGCCAGCAGCTTAGTCAGCGGGGGGGCCAGGGCAGATACGCAGTATTTT.

A remark on this clone: At the DNA level, this CDR3 is encoded by other sequences in the same sample as well. The chain combines TRBV7-2 with TRBJ2-7; TRBD1 agrees at 9 bases. The CDR3 contains 14 residues. Germline CDR1 reads SGHTA; CDR2 reads FQGNSA. V dropped 5 bases and J dropped 2; count of bases not matched to a gene: 4. The CDR3 loop reads CASSPRQGAYEQYF. The CDR3, as DNA: TGTGCCAGCAGCCCCCGACAGGGGGCCTACGAGCAGTACTTC.

This clone was recorded a few times. The chain has TRBV9 and TRBJ2-3; no definite D call. In germline, CDR1 is SGDLS, CDR2 YYNGEE. The V gene lost 4 bases and the J gene lost 2 bases, with 14 bases spanning the gap. This CDR3 is 15 amino acids long. CDR3 in DNA: TGTGCCAGCAGCACCCCGTTGAGGTCCACAGATACGCAGTATTTT. Residues: CASSTPLRSTDTQYF.

The V and J genes are TRBV9 and TRBJ2-7; D gene uncertain. V lost 2 bases and J lost 4, with 19 bases in between. This CDR3 comprises 16 residues. CDR1 SGDLS and CDR2 YYNGEE come from the germline V gene. CDR3 in DNA: TGTGCCAGCAGCGTCGCCGGGTCGGCCTCTAGTTACGAGCAGTACTTC. Translating gives CASSVAGSASSYEQYF.